This T cell receptor (beta chain) was captured in a study of ipilimumab plus nivolumab after autologous stem cell transplantation. TCRdb's table, derived via immunoSEQ multiplex PCR, lists solely in-frame clones and lacks some. The sample lists tens of thousands of clones, more than 70% occurring once. The germline V gene encodes CDR1 MNHNS and CDR2 SASEGT. V trimming: 0 bases; J trimming: 1 base; junction bases outside the gene matches: 5. This CDR3 has 18 amino acids. The chain employs TRBV6-1 and TRBJ2-2; 10 nucleotides agree with TRBD2. The TCR originated in a male donor with diffuse large B-cell lymphoma. The source material was PBMCs, sampled in a trial of ipilimumab plus nivolumab as post-transplant consolidation. The CDR3 DNA reads as TGTGCCAGCAGTGAAGCTCGGCTAGCGGGGGTGAACACCGGGGAGCTGTTTTTT. Its protein is CASSEARLAGVNTGELFF.